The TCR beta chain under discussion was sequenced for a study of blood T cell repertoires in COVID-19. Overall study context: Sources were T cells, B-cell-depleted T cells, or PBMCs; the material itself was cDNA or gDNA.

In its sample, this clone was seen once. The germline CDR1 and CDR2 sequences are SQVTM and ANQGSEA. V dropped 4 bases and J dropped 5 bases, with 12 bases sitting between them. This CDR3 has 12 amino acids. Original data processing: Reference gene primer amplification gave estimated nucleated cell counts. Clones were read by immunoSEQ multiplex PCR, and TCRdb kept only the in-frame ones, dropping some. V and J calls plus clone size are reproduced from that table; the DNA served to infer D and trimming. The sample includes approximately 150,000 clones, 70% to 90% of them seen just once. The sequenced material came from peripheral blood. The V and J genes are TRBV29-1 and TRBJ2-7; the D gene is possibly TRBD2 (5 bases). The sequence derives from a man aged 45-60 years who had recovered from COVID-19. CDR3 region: CSVGGRADEQYF. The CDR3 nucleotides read TGCAGCGTTGGAGGGCGGGCGGACGAGCAGTACTTC.